The next 14 T cell receptor beta chains were all read from a single sample in a study of cytomegalovirus exposure and HLA in healthy donors. The PCR contained 60 Vbeta and 13 Jbeta primers. TCRdb's table, derived via immunoSEQ multiplex PCR, lists solely in-frame clones and lacks some. Found here are about 130,000 clones, approximately 80% of them singletons; the top ten hold approximately 1%. Sequenced: PBMCs. The receptors were sampled from a human donor in good health.

V is TRBV5-4 and J is TRBJ2-7; unclear D gene. CDR1 and CDR2 (germline): SGHNT, YYREEE (reference sequence). V lost 2 bases, J lost 2 bases, and 8 bases lay in between. The CDR3 loop spans 13 amino acids. The CDR3 coding sequence is TGTGCCAGCAGCTTATCAGGCACCTACGAGCAGTACTTC. This encodes CASSLSGTYEQYF. The full variable domain, in which reference TRBV5-4 and TRBJ2-7 provide the parts outside the CDR3, is ETGVTQSPTHLIKTRGQQVTLRCSSQSGHNTVSWYQQALGQGPQFIFQYYREEENGRGNFPPRFSGLQFPNYSSELNVNALELDDSALYLCASSLSGTYEQYFGPGTRLTVT.

The rearrangement joins TRBV7-9 to TRBJ1-6, with 7 bases fitting TRBD1. Germline assignment: CDR1 SEHNR and CDR2 FQNEAQ (reference sequence). V dropped 6 bases and J dropped 9; count of bases not matched to a gene: 11. CDR3 length: 15 residues. The CDR3 nucleotides read TGTGCCAGCAGTCTATGGACAGGTGCAGTTTCACCCCTCCACTTT. It specifies CASSLWTGAVSPLHF.

This clone has more than one count but fewer than ten. At one end, the junction sequence differs from germline, possibly due to a read error. V is TRBV7-9 and J is TRBJ2-7, with a tentative D call TRBD2 (6 bases). Looked up from germline, CDR1 is SEHNR and CDR2 is FQNEAQ (reference sequence). This CDR3 spans 17 amino acids. This chain's CDR3 is CSSSQFSSAYPDNEQYF. Here the CDR3 DNA reads TGTTCCAGCAGCCAGTTTTCTAGCGCATACCCGGACAACGAGCAGTACTTC. The entire variable domain, with the rest obtained from reference TRBV7-9 and TRBJ2-7, is as follows: DTGVSQNPRHKITKRGQNVTFRCDPISEHNRLYWYRQTLGQGPEFLTYFQNEAQLEKSRLLSDRFSAERPKGSFSTLEIQRTEQGDSAMYLCSSSQFSSAYPDNEQYFGPGTRLTVT.

The V gene is TRBV5-6, the J gene TRBJ2-7; 7 bases align to TRBD2. The CDR3 extends over 14 amino acids. The trim removed 0 bases at V and 4 bases at J, leaving 4 bases unmatched. Germline CDR1 reads SGHDT; CDR2 reads YYEEEE. The CDR3 sequence is CASSLGGEGYEQYF. CDR3 DNA sequence: TGTGCCAGCAGCTTGGGAGGGGAGGGTTACGAGCAGTACTTC. The full variable domain, with the rest looked up from reference TRBV5-6 and TRBJ2-7, is DAGVTQSPTHLIKTRGQQVTLRCSPKSGHDTVSWYQQALGQGPQFIFQYYEEEERQRGNFPDRFSGHQFPNYSSELNVNALLLGDSALYLCASSLGGEGYEQYFGPGTRLTVT.

In the case of this clone: The same CDR3 also results from other DNA sequences found in this sample. The CDR3 region has the DNA TGTGCCAGCAACTGGTTGCTGGGGTCGGACAGGGGTCGTGGCTACACCTTC. Translated, it gives CASNWLLGSDRGRGYTF. The chain couples TRBV28 to TRBJ1-2; 9 bases are a match to TRBD1. V was clipped by 7 bases and J by 7 bases; unmatched bases: 19. CDR3 length: 17 residues. CDR1 MDHEN and CDR2 SYDVKM come from the germline V gene.

The chain combines TRBV7-9 with TRBJ2-3, with TRBD2 identical over 14 bases. Germline V gene sequence: CDR1 SEHNR, CDR2 FQNEAQ (reference sequence). The CDR3 length is 18 residues. The V and J ends lost 3 bases and 5 bases, in that order; junction bases with no gene match: 10. The CDR3 loop is CASSLWKTSGGAIDTQYF. CDR3 nucleotides: TGTGCCAGCAGCTTGTGGAAGACTAGCGGGGGGGCCATAGATACGCAGTATTTT.

V gene TRBV4-1 combines with J gene TRBJ2-7, with 9 bases identical to TRBD1. From germline, CDR1 is MGHRA and CDR2 YSYEKL. V gave up 2 bases and J gave up 2 bases; unmatched junction bases: 10. The CDR3 consists of 17 residues. CDR3: CASSQRVGTGPAYEQYF. Here the CDR3 DNA reads TGCGCCAGCAGCCAAAGGGTAGGGACAGGGCCTGCCTACGAGCAGTACTTC.

This clone was detected only a few times. The rearrangement links TRBV28 to TRBJ2-7, with 7 bases matching TRBD2. The CDR3 covers 14 residues. With V trimmed by 6 bases and J by 5 bases, 10 bases remained unmatched. CDR1 is MDHEN, CDR2 SYDVKM, per germline. The CDR3 nucleotides are TGTGCCAGCAGACCTCCGGGAGGTACCCACGAGCAGTACTTC. It translates to CASRPPGGTHEQYF.

V and J are TRBV13 and TRBJ2-3; D is uncertain. Trimming left V 4 bases short and J 7 bases short, with 15 bases between. CDR3 length equals 14 residues. Germline assignment: CDR1 PRHDT and CDR2 FYEKMQ (reference sequence). The CDR3 region has the DNA TGTGCCAGCAGCTCCCCGACCGACTGGAATACGCAGTATTTT. Protein product: CASSSPTDWNTQYF.

The V gene is TRBV5-5, the J gene TRBJ1-1, with a tentative D call TRBD1 (5 bases). There are 14 residues in the CDR3. Trimming shortened V by 3 bases and J by 1 base, and 10 bases separated the two germline ends. The V gene's germline CDR1 is SGHKS and CDR2 YYEKEE (reference sequence). The CDR3 DNA is TGTGCCAGCAGCTGGCGGGGGGGGAACACTGAAGCTTTCTTT. Its translation: CASSWRGGNTEAFF.

The chain combines TRBV7-6 with TRBJ2-2; no clear D gene. This CDR3 is 15 amino acids long. Germline-derived CDR1 and CDR2 are SGHVS and FNYEAQ. V lost 5 bases to trimming and J lost 0 bases, with 10 bases between them. The chain's CDR3 is CASSRTEANTGELFF. DNA for the CDR3: TGTGCCAGCAGCCGCACCGAGGCGAACACCGGGGAGCTGTTTTTT. Combining the CDR3 with reference TRBV7-6 and TRBJ2-2 gives the whole variable domain GAGVSQSPRYKVTKRGQDVALRCDPISGHVSLYWYRQALGQGPEFLTYFNYEAQQDKSGLPNDRFSAERPEGSISTLTIQRTEQRDSAMYRCASSRTEANTGELFFGEGSRLTVL.

The DNA for the CDR3 is TGCAGCGTTGACCTACATCTACGAAGGGGAGATACGCAGTATTTT. Its protein is CSVDLHLRRGDTQYF. V usage is TRBV29-1 and J usage is TRBJ2-3, with D perhaps matching TRBD1 (5 bases). Germline loops: CDR1 SQVTM, CDR2 ANQGSEA. The CDR3 totals 15 residues. V lost 3 bases and J lost 5, with 18 bases in between.

The chain couples TRBV29-1 to TRBJ2-2; D is undetermined. The CDR3 is 12 residues long. V lost 7 bases and J lost 0, with 6 bases in between. The germline CDR1 and CDR2 sequences are SQVTM and ANQGSEA. The CDR3 sequence: CSGGSNTGELFF. In DNA, the CDR3 is TGCAGCGGCGGATCGAACACCGGGGAGCTGTTTTTT.

V and J are TRBV19 and TRBJ1-5; 7 bases line up with TRBD1. V trimming: 9 bases; J trimming: 5 bases; junction bases outside the gene matches: 13. The CDR3 covers 15 residues. The V gene's germline CDR1 is LNHDA and CDR2 SQIVND (reference sequence). CDR3 DNA: TGTGCCAGCGCACCTGACAGGGTTGGGGATCAGCCCCAGCATTTT. It codes for CASAPDRVGDQPQHF.